Presented here are 30 T cell receptor beta chains from one specimen sequenced in a study of regulatory T cells in long-lasting Graves disease. Time point in this sample: newly diagnosed GD, antithyroid drugs for less than 3 months. The TCR library was prepared using RNA isolated from PBMCs. Relying on iRepertoire HTBI primers and Arm-PCR of CDR3 regions, the team built TCR beta libraries. TCRdb used MiXCR to reprocess the multiplex PCR reads, holding one entry per CDR3 protein. The sample contains 400,000 to 650,000 distinct CDR3 sequences, 16% of which appear only once. These data are also associated with another study on T cells in Graves' hyperthyroidism and ophthalmopathy.

The sample here was peripheral blood mononuclear cells (PBMCs), taken at new diagnosis, from a patient treated with antithyroid drugs. The receptors shown here come from a woman aged 35-65 years with Graves disease.

This clonotype showed up many times. The chain links TRBV2 to TRBJ2-3; 7 nucleotides agree with TRBD2. Germline-derived CDR1 and CDR2 are SNHLY and FYNNEI. V was clipped by 7 bases and J by 0 bases; unmatched bases: 4. The CDR3 loop spans 14 amino acids. For the CDR3, the DNA is TGTGCCAGCAAGCCAGCGGGGAGCACAGATACGCAGTATTTT. Its protein product is CASKPAGSTDTQYF. The complete variable domain, with remaining parts taken from reference TRBV2 and TRBJ2-3, reads EPEVTQTPSHQVTQMGQEVILRCVPISNHLYFYWYRQILGQKVEFLVSFYNNEISEKSEIFDDQFSVERPDGSNFTLKIRSTKLEDSAMYFCASKPAGSTDTQYFGPGTRLTVL.

The genes are TRBV19 and TRBJ2-1; TRBD2 matches at 9 bases. Germline trimming cut 4 bases from V and 2 bases from J; bases unmatched to any gene: 3. CDR1 is LNHDA, CDR2 SQIVND, per germline (reference sequence). This CDR3 region has 15 residues. The CDR3, as DNA: TGTGCCAGTAGTAGCGGGGGGGCTACCTACAATGAGCAGTTCTTC. Translating it yields CASSSGGATYNEQFF.

V gene TRBV10-2 combines with J gene TRBJ2-5, with a possible D match to TRBD1 (5 bases). The germline V gene encodes CDR1 WSHSY and CDR2 SAAADI. The CDR3 runs to 11 residues. V gave up 9 bases and J gave up 5 bases, with 10 bases separating them. The CDR3, as DNA: TGCGCCAGGGGCTACAGGGAGACCCAGTACTTC. This sequence encodes CARGYRETQYF.

The chain couples TRBV5-4 to TRBJ1-3; D gene uncertain. The CDR3 consists of 13 residues. Per the germline V gene, CDR1 is SGHNT and CDR2 is YYREEE (reference sequence). Trimming cost V 0 bases and J 6 bases, with 7 bases left between them. CDR3 sequence reads: CASSLETENTIYF. CDR3 sequence (DNA): TGTGCCAGCAGCTTGGAGACCGAAAACACCATATATTTT.

This clonotype was detected ten times or more. The CDR3 region has the DNA TGCAGTGCTAGAGCTATAGGTGGTAGCAATCAGCCCCAGCATTTT. Its protein is CSARAIGGSNQPQHF. V and J are TRBV20-1 and TRBJ1-5, with D hard to call. Looked up from germline, CDR1 is DFQATT and CDR2 is SNEGSKA (reference sequence). V lost 1 base, J lost 0 bases, and 10 bases lay in between. The length of the CDR3 is 15 residues.

The V and J genes are TRBV20-1 and TRBJ2-1, with 8 bases identical to TRBD1. CDR3 length equals 13 residues. From germline, CDR1 is DFQATT and CDR2 SNEGSKA (reference sequence). Losses at the gene ends were 4 bases for V and 9 bases for J; bases not matched to a gene: 8. CDR3 sequence: CSAIYSGGGEQFF. CDR3 sequence (DNA): TGCAGTGCTATCTACTCAGGGGGCGGTGAGCAGTTCTTC.

J is TRBJ2-4 and V is TRBV20-1; D might be TRBD1 (7 bases). The V end was cut by 5 bases, the J end by 4 bases, with 18 bases between. The CDR3 length is 15 residues. Germline CDR1 is DFQATT and CDR2 is SNEGSKA (reference sequence). The CDR3 nucleotides are TGCAGTGCTCCGATTCAGGGGGGACAAAAAAACATTCAGTACTTC. It yields the protein CSAPIQGGQKNIQYF.

This clonotype was counted ten times or more. The gene calls are TRBV2 and TRBJ1-4; D uncertain. V lost 6 bases and J lost 8, with 10 bases in between. Per germline, CDR1 SNHLY and CDR2 FYNNEI. CDR3 length equals 12 residues. The CDR3 is CASRAGREKLFF. CDR3 nucleotides: TGTGCCAGCAGGGCAGGTAGAGAAAAACTGTTTTTT.

The rearrangement uses TRBV19 and TRBJ1-1; TRBD1 agrees at 9 bases. The V segment lost 4 bases and the J segment 1 base; nucleotides outside the gene matches: 7. The CDR3 is 16 amino acids. Germline lookup yields CDR1 LNHDA and CDR2 SQIVND (reference sequence). The CDR3 DNA reads TGTGCCAGTAGTAGGGGGACAGGGAGGGCGAACACTGAAGCTTTCTTT. This gives the protein CASSRGTGRANTEAFF.

Comment on this clonotype: The CDR3 ends on some other residue instead of the conserved phenylalanine or tryptophan, so this is likely a read error. The chain employs TRBV5-1 and TRBJ2-3; 8 bases are shared with TRBD2. The germline gives CDR1 SGHRS, CDR2 YFSETQ. The CDR3 has 14 residues. J lost 5 bases, V lost 2 bases, and 4 bases had no gene match. Here the CDR3 reads CASSFSGEGDTQYL. The CDR3 nucleotides read TGCGCCAGCAGCTTTAGCGGGGAGGGAGATACGCAGTATCTT.

In its sample, this clonotype was seen a few times. The J gene is TRBJ1-6, the V gene TRBV5-1, with D uncertain. The germline V gene encodes CDR1 SGHRS and CDR2 YFSETQ. The CDR3 length is 15 residues. Trimming left V 0 bases short and J 2 bases short, with 6 bases between. The CDR3 protein is CASSLVGPYNSPLHF. In nucleotides, the CDR3 is TGCGCCAGCAGCTTGGTAGGTCCCTATAATTCACCCCTCCACTTT.

This clonotype has just a few counts. This CDR3 reads CASSPGDRVFHQPQHF. For the CDR3, the DNA is TGTGCCAGCAGCCCCGGCGACAGGGTATTTCATCAGCCCCAGCATTTT. The chain employs TRBV6-2 or TRBV6-3 and TRBJ1-5; 7 nucleotides align to TRBD1. The CDR3 consists of 16 residues. The V gene's germline CDR1 is MNHEY and CDR2 SVGEGT. V dropped 6 bases and J dropped 5; count of bases not matched to a gene: 13.

This clonotype was picked up many times. This chain uses TRBV20-1 with TRBJ1-4, with D possibly matching TRBD1 (5 bases). The germline gives CDR1 DFQATT, CDR2 SNEGSKA (reference sequence). Trimming shortened V by 3 bases and J by 5 bases, and 22 bases separated the two germline ends. The CDR3 totals 17 residues. CDR3: CSASPEGGDESNEKLFF. The DNA of the CDR3 is TGCAGTGCTAGCCCGGAGGGAGGGGATGAATCCAATGAAAAACTGTTTTTT.

This clonotype was seen at least ten times. This chain uses TRBV18 with TRBJ2-7; possibly TRBD1 or TRBD2 for D (7 bases each). The CDR3 sequence is 13 residues long. The germline V gene has CDR1 KGHSH and CDR2 LQKENI. Trimming cost V 3 bases and J 7 bases, with 13 bases left between them. The CDR3 spells CASSPSGGGEQYF. The CDR3 coding sequence is TGTGCCAGCTCACCCTCAGGGGGGGGTGAGCAGTACTTC.

This clonotype was counted at least ten times. V and J are TRBV27 and TRBJ2-3, with 8 bases lining up with TRBD1. V shed 4 bases, J shed 4 bases, and the junction held 1 base outside the gene matches. From germline, CDR1 is MNHEY and CDR2 SMNVEV (reference sequence). This CDR3 region has 13 residues. The CDR3, as DNA: TGTGCCAGCAGTTGGACAGGGTCAGATACGCAGTATTTT. Protein: CASSWTGSDTQYF.

The V call is TRBV7-3, the J call TRBJ2-1; tentative D call: TRBD1 (6 bases). The V and J ends lost 2 bases and 8 bases respectively, with 13 bases between them. Germline V gives CDR1 SGHTA, CDR2 FQGTGA. The CDR3 loop spans 14 amino acids. The CDR3 bases are TGTGCCAGCAGCTTACAAAGGGGGTCCTATGAGCAGTTCTTC. As protein: CASSLQRGSYEQFF.

This clonotype was seen many times. This chain uses TRBV28 with TRBJ2-3; maybe TRBD1 (5 bases). From germline, CDR1 is MDHEN and CDR2 SYDVKM. V shed 5 bases and J shed 1 base, with 10 bases lying between them. The CDR3 is made up of 14 amino acids. The CDR3 nucleotides are TGTGCCAGCAGTGGGGCTGGGGGCACAGATACGCAGTATTTT. The encoded protein is CASSGAGGTDTQYF. The whole variable domain, filled in from reference TRBV28 and TRBJ2-3, reads DVKVTQSSRYLVKRTGEKVFLECVQDMDHENMFWYRQDPGLGLRLIYFSYDVKMKEKGDIPEGYSVSREKKERFSLILESASTNQTSMYLCASSGAGGTDTQYFGPGTRLTVL.

The gene calls are TRBV7-9 and TRBJ1-1, with D perhaps TRBD1 (5 bases). The CDR3 length is 12 residues. Germline V lookup: CDR1 SEHNR, CDR2 FQNEAQ (reference sequence). With 1 base removed from V and 11 bases from J, the gap between germline ends came to 11 bases. The CDR3 bases are TGTGCCAGCAGCTTAGAGGACAAGGTGGCTTTCTTT. It specifies CASSLEDKVAFF.

The rearrangement links TRBV19 to TRBJ2-3, with D tentatively TRBD1 (6 bases). The CDR3 contains 15 residues. Trimming stripped 3 bases from V and 5 bases from J, with 15 bases between. CDR1 LNHDA and CDR2 SQIVND come from the germline V gene (reference sequence). The CDR3 sequence is CASSIQGAGVDTQYF. The DNA of the CDR3 is TGTGCCAGTAGTATTCAGGGAGCAGGGGTAGATACGCAGTATTTT.

The gene calls are TRBV5-8 and TRBJ1-6; the D gene is possibly TRBD1 (5 bases). Trimming took 4 bases from V and 4 from J, leaving 18 bases between them. The CDR3 is 17 amino acids. Germline loops: CDR1 SGHTS, CDR2 YDEGEE. CDR3 residues: CASSHPIGGLYNSPLHF. The CDR3 DNA reads TGTGCCAGCAGCCACCCGATCGGGGGACTATATAATTCACCCCTCCACTTT.

This clonotype came up many times. The V call is TRBV5-1, the J call TRBJ1-6, with TRBD1 matching over 7 bases. The CDR3 has 15 residues. The germline V gene has CDR1 SGHRS and CDR2 YFSETQ. The V gene end was trimmed by 4 bases and the J gene end by 3 bases; junction bases not matched to a gene: 4. The CDR3: CASSADRVYNSPLHF. In nucleotides, the CDR3 is TGCGCCAGCAGCGCCGACAGGGTCTATAATTCACCCCTCCACTTT.

The chain combines TRBV30 with TRBJ1-3; D call uncertain. Trimming stripped 0 bases from V and 5 bases from J, with 8 bases between. The V gene's germline CDR1 is GTSNPN and CDR2 SVGIG (reference sequence). The CDR3 spans 13 residues. In DNA, the CDR3 is TGTGCCTGGAGTGTAAAGTGGAGAAACACCATATATTTT. Amino acids: CAWSVKWRNTIYF.

The chain couples TRBV6-1 to TRBJ2-5; a weak D match, TRBD2 (7 bases). There are 15 residues in the CDR3. V shed 10 bases and J shed 3 bases, with 21 bases lying between them. CDR1 and CDR2 (germline): MNHNS, SASEGT. The CDR3 bases are TGTGCCATCAAGGGGGGGGGGCGTGGAGAAGAGACCCAGTACTTC. Its protein is CAIKGGGRGEETQYF.

This rearrangement joins TRBV5-1 to TRBJ1-4; D gene unclear. CDR1 is SGHRS and CDR2 is YFSETQ in the germline V gene. Deletions cut 2 bases from V and 8 bases from J, with 7 bases between. The CDR3 runs to 12 residues. In DNA form, the CDR3 reads TGCGCCAGCAGCTTTGACCTGGAAAAACTGTTTTTT. Its translation: CASSFDLEKLFF.

This chain joins TRBV7-9 and TRBJ2-5; TRBD2 aligns across 8 bases. The CDR3 is made up of 15 amino acids. The germline V gene encodes CDR1 SEHNR and CDR2 FQNEAQ (reference sequence). The V and J ends lost 9 bases and 4 bases, in that order; junction bases with no gene match: 13. CDR3 sequence: CASGRGGLLSETQYF. The CDR3 DNA sequence: TGTGCCAGTGGACGCGGGGGGCTCTTATCAGAGACCCAGTACTTC. Drawing the rest from reference TRBV7-9 and TRBJ2-5, the complete variable domain is DTGVSQNPRHKITKRGQNVTFRCDPISEHNRLYWYRQTLGQGPEFLTYFQNEAQLEKSRLLSDRFSAERPKGSFSTLEIQRTEQGDSAMYLCASGRGGLLSETQYFGPGTRLLVL.

This clonotype was seen a handful of times. V and J are TRBV7-2 and TRBJ2-7, with D maybe TRBD2 (7 bases). V lost 5 bases, J lost 5 bases, and 19 bases lay in between. There are 15 residues in the CDR3. Germline CDR1 and CDR2: SGHTA and FQGNSA. CDR3 sequence: CASSPGLGGGDEQYF. DNA for the CDR3: TGTGCCAGCAGCCCCGGCCTGGGGGGGGGCGACGAGCAGTACTTC.

This clonotype was recorded a few times. The rearrangement links TRBV12-5 to TRBJ2-6; D possibly corresponds to TRBD2 (6 bases). The CDR3 runs to 18 residues. Germline V lookup: CDR1 LGHNT, CDR2 FRNRAP. The V and J ends lost 6 bases and 0 bases respectively, with 18 bases between them. CDR3: CASGPTPGLSSGANVLTF. The CDR3 nucleotides are TGTGCTAGTGGACCCACCCCGGGACTCAGCTCTGGGGCCAACGTCCTGACTTTC.

As for this clonotype: A far larger clone is only one base removed, so a read error is likely. V is TRBV11-3 and J is TRBJ2-1; D call uncertain. Trimming took 3 bases from V and 10 from J, leaving 7 bases between them. Germline-derived CDR1 and CDR2 are SGHNT and YENEEA. This CDR3 is built from 11 residues. The CDR3 DNA is TGTGCCAGCAGCTTCGATTACGAGCAGTTCTTC. It is translated as CASSFDYEQFF.

Many counts were recorded for this clonotype. The V gene is TRBV7-2, the J gene TRBJ2-5; possibly TRBD2 for D (6 bases). The V and J ends lost 3 bases and 5 bases respectively, with 16 bases between them. CDR1 SGHTA and CDR2 FQGNSA come from the germline V gene. This CDR3 has 15 residues. The CDR3 bases are TGTGCCAGCAGCTTTACTAGGGACTCGCCGGAGACCCAGTACTTC. This translates into CASSFTRDSPETQYF.

This clonotype was found a few times. The chain couples TRBV6-1 to TRBJ1-6; D not certain. The CDR3 sequence is 14 residues long. Trimming pared 6 bases from V and 8 bases from J, leaving 14 bases between. Germline V gene data show CDR1 as MNHNS and CDR2 as SASEGT. CDR3 in amino acids: CASSALTRDSPLHF. CDR3 nucleotide sequence: TGTGCCAGCAGCGCCTTAACGCGGGATTCACCCCTCCACTTT.